These 19 T cell receptor beta chains came from one sample sequenced in a study of OX40 agonist ivuxolimab in advanced cancers. The protocol was immunoSEQ multiplex PCR, while the TCRdb copy is restricted to in-frame clones and leaves out a portion. Found here are roughly 80,000 clones, about 88% of them singletons; the top ten hold approximately 1.7%. The sequencing here drew on CD4+ or CD8+ T cells sorted from blood, taken in a trial of the OX40 agonist ivuxolimab. The receptors shown here come from an adult with an advanced solid tumor such as melanoma, head and neck, liver or kidney cancer.

DNA for the CDR3: TGTGCTAGTGGTTCGTCCCCACAGGGGAACACTGAAGCTTTCTTT. Its translation is CASGSSPQGNTEAFF. This rearrangement joins TRBV12-5 to TRBJ1-1; a weak D match, TRBD1 (6 bases). This CDR3 spans 15 amino acids. Germline V gene lookup returns CDR1 LGHNT and CDR2 FRNRAP. V shed 4 bases and J shed 1 base, with 13 bases lying between them.

The V gene is TRBV7-9, the J gene TRBJ2-5; weak D call: TRBD2 (6 bases). The CDR3 totals 13 residues. Between the trimmed V and J ends, which lost 2 bases and 5 bases, there was a span of 9 bases. Per germline, CDR1 SEHNR and CDR2 FQNEAQ (reference sequence). CDR3 protein: CASSLRGAETQYF. The CDR3 DNA is TGTGCCAGCAGCTTACGCGGGGCGGAGACCCAGTACTTC.

The CDR3: CASSQSPFRDSFNYGYTF. CDR3 nucleotides: TGTGCCAGCAGCCAATCACCCTTTCGGGACAGCTTTAACTATGGCTACACCTTC. The chain is built from TRBV4-2 and TRBJ1-2; the match to TRBD1 covers 7 bases. Germline values: CDR1 LGHNA, CDR2 YNFKEQ. With V trimmed by 2 bases and J by 1 base, 13 bases remained unmatched. This CDR3 has 18 residues.

The J gene is TRBJ2-2, the V gene TRBV7-3; 13 bases are shared with TRBD2. The germline V gene encodes CDR1 SGHTA and CDR2 FQGTGA. CDR3 length: 19 amino acids. V was pared by 1 base and J by 6 bases, with 11 bases of the junction left unmatched. The CDR3 nucleotides read TGTGCCAGCAGCTTAAGTCCCACTAGCGGGGGGGCCTTTTCCGGGGAGCTGTTTTTT. Encoded protein: CASSLSPTSGGAFSGELFF.

The V call is TRBV4-2, the J call TRBJ2-3, with TRBD2 matching 9 bases. CDR1 and CDR2 from the germline V gene are LGHNA and YNFKEQ. This CDR3 region has 17 residues. V lost 4 bases, J lost 1 base, and 9 bases stayed unmatched. The chain's CDR3 is CASSPAGSGGGTDTQYF. The CDR3 DNA sequence: TGTGCCAGCAGCCCGGCCGGTAGCGGGGGAGGCACAGATACGCAGTATTTT.

V is TRBV4-1 and J is TRBJ1-5, with D uncertain. CDR3 size: 18 residues. Germline V gene lookup returns CDR1 MGHRA and CDR2 YSYEKL. V dropped 4 bases and J dropped 0 bases, with 19 bases sitting between them. CDR3 in amino acids: CASSLDPNRGVSNQPQHF. For the CDR3, the DNA is TGCGCCAGCAGCCTAGATCCCAACCGTGGGGTTAGCAATCAGCCCCAGCATTTT.

V is TRBV28 and J is TRBJ2-2; D may match TRBD1 or TRBD2 (5 bases each). The germline gives CDR1 MDHEN, CDR2 SYDVKM. CDR3 length: 15 residues. V was shortened by 6 bases and J by 4 bases, with 15 bases between the two germline ends. CDR3 loop: CASSSGAAATGELFF. The CDR3 DNA reads as TGTGCCAGCAGCTCCGGGGCCGCGGCCACCGGGGAGCTGTTTTTT.

The rearrangement links TRBV6-1 to TRBJ1-1, with unresolved D. Germline values: CDR1 MNHNS, CDR2 SASEGT. The V and J ends lost 3 bases and 5 bases respectively, with 7 bases between them. The CDR3 contains 12 residues. CDR3 DNA: TGTGCCAGCAGTGAGTGGAGAACTGAAGCTTTCTTT. This encodes CASSEWRTEAFF.

As for this clone: The sample has other DNA sequences that encode this CDR3 too. The chain couples TRBV5-1 to TRBJ1-1, with a tentative D call TRBD1 (6 bases). The CDR3 loop spans 14 amino acids. Between the trimmed V and J ends, which lost 3 bases and 1 base, there was a span of 10 bases. The germline V gene has CDR1 SGHRS and CDR2 YFSETQ. CDR3 in DNA: TGCGCCAGCAGCTCCCAAGGGGGGAACACTGAAGCTTTCTTT. It translates to CASSSQGGNTEAFF.

This chain connects TRBV30 to TRBJ2-7, with D possibly TRBD2 on 7 matching bases. The CDR3 extends over 15 amino acids. Trimming shortened V by 3 bases and J by 7 bases, and 22 bases separated the two germline ends. From germline, CDR1 is GTSNPN and CDR2 SVGIG (reference sequence). The CDR3 sequence: CAWRSSQGRVVEQYF. DNA for the CDR3: TGTGCCTGGAGAAGCTCGCAGGGGAGGGTGGTGGAGCAGTACTTC.

This chain uses TRBV2 with TRBJ2-2; 8 bases match TRBD1. The CDR3 is 14 residues long. The V gene end was trimmed by 5 bases and the J gene end by 4 bases; junction bases not matched to a gene: 3. Germline V CDR1 and CDR2: SNHLY, FYNNEI. Written as DNA, the CDR3 is TGTGCCAGCAGTCAACAGGGGGTCACCGGGGAGCTGTTTTTT. This codes for CASSQQGVTGELFF.

This chain links TRBV18 with TRBJ1-5; unclear D gene. The germline V gene encodes CDR1 KGHSH and CDR2 LQKENI. The CDR3 runs to 12 residues. Trimming left V 3 bases short and J 6 bases short, with 6 bases between. CDR3 in amino acids: CASSPTGQPQHF. The DNA of the CDR3 is TGTGCCAGCTCACCCACCGGTCAGCCCCAGCATTTT. Combining the CDR3 with reference TRBV18 and TRBJ1-5 gives the whole variable domain NAGVMQNPRHLVRRRGQEARLRCSPMKGHSHVYWYRQLPEEGLKFMVYLQKENIIDESGMPKERFSAEFPKEGPSILRIQQVVRGDSAAYFCASSPTGQPQHFGDGTRLSIL.

The chain joins TRBV7-9 to TRBJ1-1; no firm D call. The CDR3 has 14 amino acids. Trimming cost V 1 base and J 3 bases, with 9 bases left between them. Germline assignment: CDR1 SEHNR and CDR2 FQNEAQ (reference sequence). CDR3 region: CASSLVGLDTEAFF. DNA for the CDR3: TGTGCCAGCAGCTTAGTGGGATTAGACACTGAAGCTTTCTTT. The full variable domain, rest sourced from reference TRBV7-9 and TRBJ1-1, is DTGVSQNPRHKITKRGQNVTFRCDPISEHNRLYWYRQTLGQGPEFLTYFQNEAQLEKSRLLSDRFSAERPKGSFSTLEIQRTEQGDSAMYLCASSLVGLDTEAFFGQGTRLTVV.

V and J are TRBV28 and TRBJ1-4; 8 nucleotides align to TRBD1. The CDR3 runs to 14 residues. J was trimmed by 8 bases and V by 6 bases; bases with no gene match: 8. CDR1 is MDHEN and CDR2 is SYDVKM in the germline V gene. The CDR3 nucleotides are TGTGCCAGCAGGATCCAGGGGGCGCGGGAAAAACTGTTTTTT. This encodes CASRIQGAREKLFF.

This chain links TRBV9 with TRBJ1-5, with a tentative D call TRBD1 (6 bases). Germline V CDR1 and CDR2: SGDLS, YYNGEE. The ends were cut back, 4 bases at V and 6 bases at J, with 17 bases in the middle. This CDR3 region has 15 residues. This chain's CDR3 is CASSPRDNPLQPQHF. The CDR3 DNA reads as TGTGCCAGCAGCCCCCGGGACAACCCCCTTCAGCCCCAGCATTTT. The whole variable domain, filled in from reference TRBV9 and TRBJ1-5, reads DSGVTQTPKHLITATGQRVTLRCSPRSGDLSVYWYQQSLDQGLQFLIQYYNGEERAKGNILERFSAQQFPDLHSELNLSSLELGDSALYFCASSPRDNPLQPQHFGDGTRLSIL.

The chain links TRBV2 to TRBJ2-7, with 9 positions matching TRBD2. The CDR3 spans 13 residues. With V trimmed by 8 bases and J by 1 base, 3 bases remained unmatched. The germline CDR1 and CDR2 sequences are SNHLY and FYNNEI. CDR3 sequence (DNA): TGTGCCAGCGGCGGGGGGGGATCCTACGAGCAGTACTTC. Its translation: CASGGGGSYEQYF.

This clone was picked up a small number of times. The rearrangement joins TRBV28 to TRBJ1-2; D is unclear. The CDR3 has 13 residues. Per the germline V gene, CDR1 is MDHEN and CDR2 is SYDVKM. Trimming removed 6 bases from V and 6 bases from J, with 14 bases in between. CDR3 DNA sequence: TGTGCCAGCAGGGACCCAGTCTCTAATGGCTACACCTTC. The encoded protein is CASRDPVSNGYTF.

The table lists this clone with a few counts. Additional DNA sequences in this sample encode the identical CDR3. The gene calls are TRBV5-1 and TRBJ2-3, with D possibly matching TRBD1 (6 bases). V lost 3 bases and J 6 bases, leaving 8 bases between the germline ends. Germline V CDR1 and CDR2: SGHRS, YFSETQ. The CDR3 spans 12 residues. The CDR3 here is CASSYQGDTQYF. CDR3 nucleotides: TGCGCCAGCAGCTACCAGGGGGATACGCAGTATTTT.

This chain links TRBV20-1 with TRBJ2-7; D unresolved. This CDR3 is built from 11 residues. V lost 5 bases and J 0 bases, leaving 5 bases between the germline ends. Germline loops: CDR1 DFQATT, CDR2 SNEGSKA (reference sequence). The CDR3: CSALDSYEQYF. CDR3 DNA: TGCAGTGCTTTAGACTCCTACGAGCAGTACTTC.